The 30 T cell receptor beta chains below were found in one sample sequenced in a study of blood T cell repertoires in COVID-19. Sequenced by immunoSEQ multiplex PCR; TCRdb stores in-frame clones only, minus some. The repertoire holds approximately 470,000 clones, with roughly 90% as singletons. Sample: PBMCs or T cells enriched from blood (not recorded which). The origin of the receptors is a woman between 18 and 29 years old who had recovered from COVID-19.

This sequence joins TRBV2 and TRBJ2-7; tentative D call: TRBD1 (6 bases). Germline CDR1 SNHLY, CDR2 FYNNEI. V was trimmed by 6 bases and J by 2 bases, leaving 17 bases between them. The CDR3 contains 15 residues. CDR3 coding DNA: TGTGCCAGCAGAAGAAACTTCAGGGGAGCCTACGAGCAGTACTTC. This codes for CASRRNFRGAYEQYF. Drawing the rest from reference TRBV2 and TRBJ2-7, the complete variable domain is EPEVTQTPSHQVTQMGQEVILRCVPISNHLYFYWYRQILGQKVEFLVSFYNNEISEKSEIFDDQFSVERPDGSNFTLKIRSTKLEDSAMYFCASRRNFRGAYEQYFGPGTRLTVT.

The rearrangement uses TRBV5-1 and TRBJ2-3; 14 bases are a match to TRBD2. V lost 6 bases to trimming and J lost 6 bases; unmatched junction nucleotides: 9. The CDR3 loop spans 16 amino acids. Germline V gene data show CDR1 as SGHRS and CDR2 as YFSETQ. The CDR3 DNA reads TGCGCCAGCACCCTTGGACTAGCGGGGGGAGGTGATACGCAGTATTTT. Its translation is CASTLGLAGGGDTQYF.

This clone was observed once. The chain is built from TRBV18 and TRBJ1-5, with D uncertain. CDR1 and CDR2 (germline): KGHSH, LQKENI. The CDR3 totals 13 residues. Trimming removed 4 bases from V and 5 bases from J, with 9 bases in between. The CDR3 DNA reads as TGTGCCAGCTCACAAAACGGAGATCAGCCCCAGCATTTT. Amino acid sequence: CASSQNGDQPQHF.

The chain uses TRBV2 and TRBJ1-1; TRBD1 is a possible D gene (6 bases). Germline CDR1 and CDR2: SNHLY and FYNNEI. V lost 8 bases to trimming and J lost 1 base, with 17 bases between them. The CDR3 is 15 residues long. The CDR3 DNA reads TGTGCCAGCCGATCCGAAGGGGGGGAGAACACTGAAGCTTTCTTT. Translating it yields CASRSEGGENTEAFF.

This clone was seen just once. This chain joins TRBV27 and TRBJ2-7, with 9 bases matching TRBD2. Germline CDR1 and CDR2: MNHEY and SMNVEV (reference sequence). This CDR3 is 14 amino acids long. V shed 3 bases and J 3 bases; nucleotides not matched to a gene: 3. In DNA form, the CDR3 reads TGTGCCAGCAGTTTTAGCGGGGGTGACTACGAGCAGTACTTC. As protein: CASSFSGGDYEQYF.

This rearrangement joins TRBV28 to TRBJ2-5; possible D gene TRBD1, 6 bases. This CDR3 spans 15 amino acids. V dropped 3 bases and J dropped 5 bases, with 16 bases sitting between them. The germline V gene has CDR1 MDHEN and CDR2 SYDVKM. The CDR3 sequence is CASSFTRLRGETQYF. In DNA, the CDR3 is TGTGCCAGCAGTTTTACTAGATTAAGGGGGGAGACCCAGTACTTC. Complete variable domain (other parts from reference TRBV28 and TRBJ2-5): DVKVTQSSRYLVKRTGEKVFLECVQDMDHENMFWYRQDPGLGLRLIYFSYDVKMKEKGDIPEGYSVSREKKERFSLILESASTNQTSMYLCASSFTRLRGETQYFGPGTRLLVL.

The rearrangement joins TRBV6-5 to TRBJ1-3; no definite D call. V was clipped by 0 bases and J by 0 bases, with 9 bases between them. The CDR3 has 16 amino acids. CDR1 and CDR2 from the germline V gene are MNHEY and SVGAGI. CDR3 protein: CASSYSPLSSGNTIYF. The CDR3 nucleotides read TGTGCCAGCAGTTACTCCCCACTGAGCTCTGGAAACACCATATATTTT.

The chain couples TRBV5-1 to TRBJ1-2, with D perhaps TRBD1 (5 bases). Germline loops: CDR1 SGHRS, CDR2 YFSETQ. Trimming shortened V by 4 bases and J by 0 bases, and 16 bases separated the two germline ends. The CDR3 consists of 16 residues. CDR3 in amino acids: CASSRTTDPSNYGYTF. The CDR3 region has the DNA TGCGCCAGCAGCCGAACGACAGACCCTTCTAACTATGGCTACACCTTC.

This clone was picked up a small number of times. The V and J genes are TRBV14 and TRBJ1-6, with unresolved D. CDR3 length: 12 amino acids. CDR1 is SGHDN, CDR2 FVKESK, per germline. Deletions cut 3 bases from V and 8 bases from J, with 5 bases between. The CDR3 loop is CASSQEYSPLHF. The CDR3 DNA sequence: TGTGCCAGCAGCCAGGAGTATTCACCCCTCCACTTT.

The rearrangement uses TRBV7-2 and TRBJ2-7; possibly TRBD1 for D (5 bases). The CDR3 consists of 17 residues. Per germline, CDR1 SGHTA and CDR2 FQGNSA. The germline V and J ends were trimmed by 4 bases and 1 base, with 20 bases remaining between them. The DNA of the CDR3 is TGTGCCAGCAGCTCGCCATATAGGGGCGAGATATCCTACGAGCAGTACTTC. It encodes CASSSPYRGEISYEQYF.

The sample holds a few counts of this clone. This rearrangement joins TRBV3-1 (or the pseudogene TRBV3-2) to TRBJ1-1; no clear D. CDR3 length equals 13 residues. Deletions cut 4 bases from V and 5 bases from J, with 11 bases between. CDR1 and CDR2 from the germline V gene are LGHDT and YNNKEL (reference sequence). The CDR3 DNA sequence: TGTGCCAGCAGCCTCACACGGGAGACTGAAGCTTTCTTT. Translation gives CASSLTRETEAFF.

This chain connects TRBV30 to TRBJ1-1, with 7 bases matching TRBD1. J gave up 0 bases and V 8 bases, and 9 bases lay outside the gene matches. Germline V gene data show CDR1 as GTSNPN and CDR2 as SVGIG (reference sequence). The length of the CDR3 is 14 residues. The CDR3: CATRDSAMNTEAFF. CDR3 nucleotide sequence: TGTGCCACAAGGGACAGCGCCATGAACACTGAAGCTTTCTTT.

The chain is built from TRBV7-9 and TRBJ1-3, with D possibly being TRBD1 (6 bases). Germline V lookup: CDR1 SEHNR, CDR2 FQNEAQ (reference sequence). This CDR3 is built from 18 residues. V gave up 3 bases and J gave up 4 bases, with 22 bases separating them. The CDR3 sequence: CASSFTLATGTLGNTIYF. CDR3 bases: TGTGCCAGCAGCTTTACACTCGCTACCGGGACATTAGGAAACACCATATATTTT.

This chain uses TRBV11-3 with TRBJ2-1, with a tentative D call TRBD1 (6 bases). Trimming stripped 4 bases from V and 0 bases from J, with 10 bases between. The germline gives CDR1 SGHNT, CDR2 YENEEA. The CDR3 contains 15 residues. The DNA for the CDR3 is TGTGCCAGCAGCTCCGGACAGTCCTCCTACAATGAGCAGTTCTTC. Amino acids: CASSSGQSSYNEQFF.

This rearrangement joins TRBV28 to TRBJ1-1; no firm D call. Trimming shortened V by 5 bases and J by 3 bases, and 13 bases separated the two germline ends. The CDR3 has 14 amino acids. Germline-derived CDR1 and CDR2 are MDHEN and SYDVKM. Written as DNA, the CDR3 is TGTGCCAGCAGTGCCCCCGGGATTTACACTGAAGCTTTCTTT. Translation: CASSAPGIYTEAFF.

The genes are TRBV6-5 and TRBJ1-2, with 12 nucleotides matching TRBD1. CDR1 and CDR2 (germline): MNHEY, SVGAGI. The trim removed 6 bases at V and 6 bases at J, leaving 8 bases unmatched. CDR3 length: 15 amino acids. CDR3 sequence reads: CASRSSGTGGHGYTF. CDR3 bases: TGTGCCAGCAGATCCTCCGGGACAGGGGGCCATGGCTACACCTTC.

V usage is TRBV6-6 and J usage is TRBJ2-2, with TRBD1 matching 7 bases. The CDR3 covers 15 residues. Trimming cost V 6 bases and J 2 bases; bases outside gene matches: 6. Germline loops: CDR1 MNHNY, CDR2 SVGAGI (reference sequence). The CDR3 sequence is CASRPGQKNTGELFF. CDR3 nucleotides: TGTGCCAGCAGGCCGGGACAGAAAAACACCGGGGAGCTGTTTTTT.

V is TRBV28 and J is TRBJ1-2; TRBD1 is a possible D gene (6 bases). CDR1 is MDHEN and CDR2 is SYDVKM in the germline V gene. This CDR3 contains 16 residues. Between the trimmed V and J ends, which lost 4 bases and 8 bases, there was a span of 23 bases. The chain's CDR3 is CASSSSAEQGSGGYTF. The CDR3 DNA is TGTGCCAGCAGTTCTTCCGCGGAACAGGGAAGCGGAGGCTACACCTTC.

The DNA for the CDR3 is TGTGCCAGCAGCCCCCCTGGGCGATTGGCGGGGGGGGGTGAGCAGTTCTTC. Translated, it gives CASSPPGRLAGGGEQFF. The chain has TRBV7-2 and TRBJ2-1, with 9 bases identical to TRBD2. The CDR3 runs to 17 residues. Germline CDR1 is SGHTA and CDR2 is FQGNSA. The trim removed 5 bases at V and 9 bases at J, leaving 17 bases unmatched.

This chain joins TRBV9 and TRBJ1-1; D gene unclear. The V end lost 1 base, the J end lost 4 bases, and 11 bases lay between the germline ends. The CDR3 totals 14 residues. In germline, CDR1 is SGDLS, CDR2 YYNGEE. Here the CDR3 DNA reads TGTGCCAGCAGCGTACGGGGTTACAGCACTGAAGCTTTCTTT. This sequence encodes CASSVRGYSTEAFF.

The chain joins TRBV27 to TRBJ2-5, with D possibly TRBD2 on 5 matching bases. V was clipped by 2 bases and J by 5 bases, with 15 bases between them. Germline V gene data show CDR1 as MNHEY and CDR2 as SMNVEV (reference sequence). The CDR3 consists of 15 residues. The CDR3 nucleotides are TGTGCCAGCAGTTTAGGGTTCGGGATCGAGGAGACCCAGTACTTC. Residues: CASSLGFGIEETQYF.

This rearrangement joins TRBV7-9 to TRBJ2-3; 9 bases align to TRBD1. Germline CDR1 and CDR2: SEHNR and FQNEAQ (reference sequence). The CDR3 spans 17 residues. Trimming cost V 2 bases and J 6 bases; bases outside gene matches: 12. The DNA for the CDR3 is TGTGCCAGCAGCTTAATGTATGGGACAGGGCGTTTGGATACGCAGTATTTT. It codes for CASSLMYGTGRLDTQYF. Complete variable domain (other parts from reference TRBV7-9 and TRBJ2-3): DTGVSQNPRHKITKRGQNVTFRCDPISEHNRLYWYRQTLGQGPEFLTYFQNEAQLEKSRLLSDRFSAERPKGSFSTLEIQRTEQGDSAMYLCASSLMYGTGRLDTQYFGPGTRLTVL.

The chain carries TRBV2 and TRBJ2-7; 8 bases are shared with TRBD1. The J segment lost 6 bases and the V segment lost 6 bases, leaving 7 bases of the junction unmatched. The germline V gene has CDR1 SNHLY and CDR2 FYNNEI. This CDR3 has 13 residues. The CDR3 protein is CASRETGVAEQYF. The CDR3 DNA sequence: TGTGCCAGCAGGGAGACAGGGGTGGCCGAGCAGTACTTC.

This chain links TRBV5-8 with TRBJ1-5; 9 bases are shared with TRBD1. Trimming removed 5 bases from V and 9 bases from J; junction bases left unmatched: 12. The CDR3 is 15 residues long. Looked up from germline, CDR1 is SGHTS and CDR2 is YDEGEE. CDR3 in amino acids: CASSRPLTGGGPQHF. The CDR3 DNA is TGTGCCAGCAGTCGACCCTTGACAGGGGGTGGGCCCCAGCATTTT. The entire variable domain, with the rest obtained from reference TRBV5-8 and TRBJ1-5, is as follows: EAGVTQSPTHLIKTRGQQATLRCSPISGHTSVYWYQQALGLGLQFLLWYDEGEERNRGNFPPRFSGRQFPNYSSELNVNALELEDSALYLCASSRPLTGGGPQHFGDGTRLSIL.

This clone occurred a few times. V usage is TRBV6-1 and J usage is TRBJ2-7; weak D call: TRBD2 (5 bases). Between the trimmed V and J ends, which lost 5 bases and 6 bases, there was a span of 14 bases. The CDR3 covers 13 residues. Germline V gives CDR1 MNHNS, CDR2 SASEGT. The CDR3 loop reads CASSLPVEVEQYF. CDR3 bases: TGTGCCAGCAGTTTACCCGTGGAGGTCGAGCAGTACTTC.

CDR3 amino acids: CASGLGSGWGQEFTDTQYF. Here the CDR3 DNA reads TGTGCTAGTGGTTTGGGTTCGGGTTGGGGGCAGGAATTCACAGATACGCAGTATTTT. The chain is built from TRBV12-5 and TRBJ2-3, with D possibly matching TRBD1 (6 bases). The CDR3 is 19 amino acids. The germline V gene has CDR1 LGHNT and CDR2 FRNRAP. With 1 base removed from V and 2 bases from J, the gap between germline ends came to 22 bases.

V and J are TRBV19 and TRBJ2-5; D remains unclear. V lost 3 bases and J lost 5, with 16 bases in between. The CDR3 loop spans 15 amino acids. The V gene's germline CDR1 is LNHDA and CDR2 SQIVND (reference sequence). The CDR3 spells CASSMTRVLGETQYF. DNA of the CDR3: TGTGCCAGTAGTATGACGCGAGTCCTCGGGGAGACCCAGTACTTC.

About this clone itself: Other DNA sequences in the sample encode the same CDR3. The CDR3 loop is CASSLAQGGNTIYF. The CDR3 DNA follows: TGTGCCAGCAGCTTGGCACAGGGAGGAAACACCATATATTTT. This chain joins TRBV5-4 and TRBJ1-3, with D possibly TRBD1 on 6 matching bases. The CDR3 sequence is 14 residues long. Trimming took 0 bases from V and 4 from J, leaving 8 bases between them. Germline V lookup: CDR1 SGHNT, CDR2 YYREEE (reference sequence).

This clone has more than one count but fewer than ten. The rearrangement links TRBV6-6 to TRBJ2-7; D might be TRBD2 (5 bases). Germline assignment: CDR1 MNHNY and CDR2 SVGAGI (reference sequence). Between the trimmed V and J ends, which lost 7 bases and 6 bases, there was a span of 22 bases. The CDR3 spans 15 residues. The CDR3 sequence is CASTRSTSSEGEQYF. DNA of the CDR3: TGTGCCAGCACTCGATCGACATCCTCAGAGGGCGAGCAGTACTTC.

The V gene is TRBV5-1, the J gene TRBJ1-1; D remains unclear. Trimming shortened V by 4 bases and J by 6 bases, and 22 bases separated the two germline ends. The CDR3 sequence is 16 residues long. CDR1 SGHRS and CDR2 YFSETQ come from the germline V gene. The CDR3 reads CASSPTTGGSSPEAFF. The CDR3, as DNA: TGCGCCAGCAGCCCCACAACGGGAGGGTCTAGTCCTGAAGCTTTCTTT.